Listed below are T cell receptor beta chains from one sample, sequenced in a study of shared clonotypes between healthy human individuals. Measured with immunoSEQ multiplex PCR; TCRdb has only the in-frame clones, and not every one. This sample yields approximately 1.4 million clones, of which around 98% are seen a single time; roughly 0.45% belongs to the top ten. The sample was naive CD4+ T cells sorted from blood. The receptors shown here come from a man aged 25-45 years in good health. Both conserved end residues are trimmed from each CDR3.

TRBV30	TRBJ1-5	AWSRWDSNQPQH
TRBV5-5	TRBJ1-1	ASMEGGMNTEAF
TRBV4-1	TRBJ2-7	ASSQGTPLNEQY
TRBV5-1	TRBJ2-7	ASSSPQGALIHEQY
TRBV11-2	TRBJ2-2	ASSLRWAPTSGHTGELF
TRBV7-2	TRBJ2-2	ASSLGRGVDTGELF
TRBV2	TRBJ1-5	ASSEATQAGEQPQH
TRBV6-6	TRBJ1-5	ASRQPHSYQPQH
TRBV6-6	TRBJ1-5	ASSPGRDRNQPQH
TRBV29-1	TRBJ2-5	SVESSRGQKRGTQY
TRBV29-1	TRBJ1-1	SVERLMNTEAF
TRBV9	TRBJ2-7	ASSARSGYYEQY
TRBV18	TRBJ1-5	ASSLGTGVSNQPQH
TRBV2	TRBJ2-5	ASRASSGRIQETQY
TRBV7-8	TRBJ2-7	ASSLDRREQY
TRBV6-1	TRBJ2-7	ASSGGRQSPRGEQY
TRBV7-2	TRBJ2-1	ASSPDSSEQF
TRBV2	TRBJ2-1	ASSDSLAGGGQF
TRBV7-9	TRBJ1-1	ASSLVDPEAF
TRBV29-1	TRBJ2-1	SVGMRERF
TRBV19	TRBJ2-7	ASSMAGQGTYEQY
TRBV28	TRBJ1-5	ASSPTVNQPQH
TRBV18	TRBJ2-5	ASSPTFDRGPGTQY
TRBV15	TRBJ2-1	ATSRFEGGQNEQF
TRBV11-2	TRBJ2-7	ASSLQVYEQY
TRBV2	TRBJ1-2	ASSLEKGYGYT
TRBV5-1	TRBJ2-2	ASSPRTGQTGELF
TRBV6-5	TRBJ2-7	ASSHTQGAGEQY
TRBV11-2	TRBJ2-2	ASSLFQVNTGELF
TRBV6-5	TRBJ2-3	ASSYAGTDTQY
TRBV29-1	TRBJ1-2	SVEDPGRVYGYT
TRBV27	TRBJ2-7	ASSLTLRGQQY
TRBV2	TRBJ2-1	ASSLYNEQF
TRBV2	TRBJ1-3	ASSGTGGSGNTIY
TRBV5-1	TRBJ2-4	ASSLTPTGPNIQY
TRBV28	TRBJ2-3	ASSPGSAGDTDTQY
TRBV28	TRBJ2-1	ASSPLAGKQF
TRBV19	TRBJ2-7	ASSIRRATGPFLSHYEQY
TRBV5-4	TRBJ1-1	ASSPEGPRNTEAF
TRBV7-8	TRBJ2-3	ASSLPITPQY
TRBV19	TRBJ2-7	ASSPAGPAGEQY
TRBV5-5	TRBJ2-7	ASSFSPDRLGGGSYEQY
TRBV4-1	TRBJ1-1	ASSRGGSTEAF
TRBV15	TRBJ2-2	ATSRVPGELF
TRBV18	TRBJ1-4	ASSLQSTNEKLF